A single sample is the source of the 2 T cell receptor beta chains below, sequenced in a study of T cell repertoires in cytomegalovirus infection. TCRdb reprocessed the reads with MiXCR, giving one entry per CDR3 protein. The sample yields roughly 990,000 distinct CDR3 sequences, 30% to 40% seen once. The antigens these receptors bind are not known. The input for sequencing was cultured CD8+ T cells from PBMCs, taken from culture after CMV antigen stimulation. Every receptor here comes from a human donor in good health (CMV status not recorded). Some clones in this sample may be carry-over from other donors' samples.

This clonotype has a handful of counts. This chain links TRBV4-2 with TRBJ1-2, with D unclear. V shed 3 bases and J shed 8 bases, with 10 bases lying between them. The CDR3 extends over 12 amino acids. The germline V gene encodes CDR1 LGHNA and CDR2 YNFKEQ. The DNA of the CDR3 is TGTGCCAGCAGCCAGACCCGCAGGGGCTACACCTTC. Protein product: CASSQTRRGYTF.

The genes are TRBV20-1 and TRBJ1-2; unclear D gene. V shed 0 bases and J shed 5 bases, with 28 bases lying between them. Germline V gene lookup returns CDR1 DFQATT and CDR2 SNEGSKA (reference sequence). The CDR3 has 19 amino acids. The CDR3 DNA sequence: TGCAGTGCTAGAGATGGCGATGCTCCGAAGGGTACGGGATCTTATGGCTACACCTTC. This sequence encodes CSARDGDAPKGTGSYGYTF.